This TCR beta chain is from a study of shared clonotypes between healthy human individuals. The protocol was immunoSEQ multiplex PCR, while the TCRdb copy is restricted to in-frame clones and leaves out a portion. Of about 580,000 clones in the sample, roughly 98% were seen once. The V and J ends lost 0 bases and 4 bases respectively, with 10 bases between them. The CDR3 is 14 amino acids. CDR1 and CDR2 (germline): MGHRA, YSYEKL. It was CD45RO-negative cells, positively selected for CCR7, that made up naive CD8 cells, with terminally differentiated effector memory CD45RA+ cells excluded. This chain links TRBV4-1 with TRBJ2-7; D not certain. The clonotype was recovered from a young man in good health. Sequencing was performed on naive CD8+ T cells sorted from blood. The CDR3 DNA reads TGCGCCAGCAGCCAAGAAGCACGCGGTTACGAGCAGTACTTC. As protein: CASSQEARGYEQYF.